These 21 T cell receptor beta chains originate from one sample sequenced in a study of shared clonotypes between healthy human individuals (dated by TCRdb to the early 2020s). Library preparation was by the immunoSEQ multiplex PCR assay. TCRdb stores this immuneACCESS table with in-frame sequences only. Part of the clones is absent; in the studies checked, under half of the shortfall reflects unresolved V genes, and no reason is known for the rest. The sample yields 2,500,000 or so clones; 93% were counted once. Jointly, the top ten make up approximately 0.37% of the sample. The sequencing input was naive CD4+ T cells from PBMCs. This sample's cell subset or site label indicates: CD45RA+ positively selected. The source of these receptors is a man aged 18 to 35 in good health. Some clones in this sample may be carry-over from other donors' samples.

The rearrangement uses TRBV6-1 and TRBJ1-2; D call uncertain. The CDR3 loop spans 14 amino acids. Per the germline V gene, CDR1 is MNHNS and CDR2 is SASEGT. V lost 1 base and J 4 bases, leaving 10 bases between the germline ends. The CDR3 loop is CASSEVGVSYGYTF. The CDR3 DNA sequence: TGTGCCAGCAGTGAAGTCGGGGTTAGCTATGGCTACACCTTC.

J is TRBJ2-1 and V is TRBV30; 10 nucleotides agree with TRBD2. With V trimmed by 4 bases and J by 8 bases, 11 bases remained unmatched. Germline CDR1 is GTSNPN and CDR2 is SVGIG (reference sequence). The CDR3 has 15 residues. CDR3 amino acids: CAWTPLAGVVYEQFF. CDR3 nucleotides: TGTGCCTGGACCCCTCTAGCGGGAGTGGTTTATGAGCAGTTCTTC.

J is TRBJ1-2 and V is TRBV27; 9 bases are a match to TRBD1. This CDR3 has 16 residues. After removal of 4 bases from V and 3 bases from J, the junction contained 9 bases not matched to a gene. The germline V gene has CDR1 MNHEY and CDR2 SMNVEV (reference sequence). CDR3 DNA: TGTGCCAGCAGTTCCCGCCCTTGGGACAGGGACTATGGCTACACCTTC. Protein: CASSSRPWDRDYGYTF.

The chain couples TRBV5-8 to TRBJ1-5; D not resolved. The CDR3 covers 16 residues. Germline lookup yields CDR1 SGHTS and CDR2 YDEGEE. V was cut by 5 bases and J by 4 bases, with 19 bases left in between. CDR3 sequence (DNA): TGTGCCAGCAGTCCGCTGGGGAGGAGCCCAAATCAGCCCCAGCATTTT. It is translated as CASSPLGRSPNQPQHF.

This clone was found once. The gene calls are TRBV5-1 and TRBJ2-3, with a possible D match to TRBD2 (5 bases). Trimming stripped 2 bases from V and 0 bases from J, with 10 bases between. There are 15 residues in the CDR3. Germline V CDR1 and CDR2: SGHRS, YFSETQ. This CDR3 is CASSFFSGSTDTQYF. The CDR3 nucleotides read TGCGCCAGCAGCTTTTTCAGCGGTAGCACAGATACGCAGTATTTT.

The chain joins TRBV25-1 to TRBJ2-2; tentatively, D is TRBD1 or TRBD2 (5 bases each). Germline V gives CDR1 MGHDK, CDR2 SYGVNS. This CDR3 spans 14 amino acids. Trimming cost V 6 bases and J 3 bases, with 11 bases left between them. The CDR3 nucleotides are TGTGCCAGCAGAATACTAGGGGACACCGGGGAGCTGTTTTTT. Protein sequence: CASRILGDTGELFF.

This chain uses TRBV7-9 with TRBJ1-6; D not certain. CDR3 size: 12 residues. Trimming removed 4 bases from V and 13 bases from J, with 11 bases in between. The germline CDR1 and CDR2 sequences are SEHNR and FQNEAQ (reference sequence). CDR3 nucleotide sequence: TGTGCCAGCAGCTCCACGAGGGCGCCCCTCCACTTT. Protein: CASSSTRAPLHF.

Only a few counts were recorded for this clone. V is TRBV6-6 and J is TRBJ1-1; D gene ambiguous. V was shortened by 7 bases and J by 10 bases, with 10 bases between the two germline ends. This CDR3 spans 10 amino acids. Germline V gene data show CDR1 as MNHNY and CDR2 as SVGAGI (reference sequence). The DNA for the CDR3 is TGTGCCAGCAACCTAGGAGGAGCTTTCTTT. The encoded protein is CASNLGGAFF.

V and J are TRBV6-1 and TRBJ1-5; 7 bases agree with TRBD1. Germline trimming cut 0 bases from V and 7 bases from J; bases unmatched to any gene: 3. CDR1 MNHNS and CDR2 SASEGT come from the germline V gene. The CDR3 loop spans 14 amino acids. The CDR3 coding sequence is TGTGCCAGCAGTGAAGCCAAACAGGGGCAGCCCCAGCATTTT. As protein: CASSEAKQGQPQHF.

The chain couples TRBV28 to TRBJ1-5; 7 nucleotides align to TRBD1. V trimming: 3 bases; J trimming: 2 bases; junction bases outside the gene matches: 7. CDR1 and CDR2 (germline): MDHEN, SYDVKM. The CDR3 has 16 residues. The DNA of the CDR3 is TGTGCCAGCAGTTTCCGACAGGGTACTCGCAATCAGCCCCAGCATTTT. It encodes CASSFRQGTRNQPQHF.

The gene calls are TRBV5-4 and TRBJ1-2; D remains unclear. The CDR3 totals 17 residues. Germline V gives CDR1 SGHNT, CDR2 YYREEE (reference sequence). The V gene lost 0 bases and the J gene lost 8 bases, with 23 bases spanning the gap. CDR3 region: CASSLETFLATVRGYTF. Here the CDR3 DNA reads TGTGCCAGCAGCTTGGAGACTTTTTTGGCTACGGTGAGAGGCTACACCTTC.

The rearrangement joins TRBV5-1 to TRBJ1-2; 9 bases line up with TRBD1. CDR1 is SGHRS and CDR2 is YFSETQ in the germline V gene. With 0 bases clipped from V and 2 bases from J, the junction kept 2 bases outside the gene matches. The CDR3 sequence is 15 residues long. CDR3 in amino acids: CASSLDRGRNYGYTF. In DNA, the CDR3 is TGCGCCAGCAGCTTGGACAGGGGGCGAAACTATGGCTACACCTTC.

The rearrangement joins TRBV5-6 to TRBJ2-7; no firm D call. The V and J ends lost 6 bases and 9 bases respectively, with 19 bases between them. The CDR3 runs to 13 residues. CDR1 and CDR2 from the germline V gene are SGHDT and YYEEEE. The CDR3 sequence: CASKVKSAFVQYF. CDR3 DNA: TGTGCCAGCAAGGTGAAAAGCGCCTTTGTGCAGTACTTC.

The rearrangement joins TRBV18 to TRBJ1-2, with unresolved D. V lost 3 bases and J 0 bases, leaving 14 bases between the germline ends. The V gene's germline CDR1 is KGHSH and CDR2 LQKENI. The CDR3 runs 16 residues. The DNA of the CDR3 is TGTGCCAGCTCACCCCGTGCCCGAGAAACTAACTATGGCTACACCTTC. Protein sequence: CASSPRARETNYGYTF.

The chain joins TRBV29-1 to TRBJ1-2; D is possibly TRBD1 (6 bases). This CDR3 contains 12 residues. V was clipped by 7 bases and J by 8 bases, with 17 bases between them. Germline CDR1 and CDR2: SQVTM and ANQGSEA. The CDR3 sequence: CSAGTGFGGYTF. CDR3 DNA: TGCAGCGCGGGAACAGGGTTCGGAGGCTACACCTTC.

This chain connects TRBV7-3 to TRBJ1-1; D is unclear. Between the trimmed V and J ends, which lost 5 bases and 4 bases, there was a span of 11 bases. Germline CDR1 SGHTA, CDR2 FQGTGA. The CDR3 totals 13 residues. CDR3 coding DNA: TGTGCCAGCAGCCCCCAGGAGGGCACTGAAGCTTTCTTT. As protein: CASSPQEGTEAFF. Drawing the rest from reference TRBV7-3 and TRBJ1-1, the complete variable domain is GAGVSQTPSNKVTEKGKYVELRCDPISGHTALYWYRQSLGQGPEFLIYFQGTGAADDSGLPNDRFFAVRPEGSVSTLKIQRTERGDSAVYLCASSPQEGTEAFFGQGTRLTVV.

The chain combines TRBV6-6 with TRBJ2-4; D ambiguous. In germline, CDR1 is MNHNY, CDR2 SVGAGI (reference sequence). This CDR3 contains 14 residues. Trimming shortened V by 0 bases and J by 7 bases, and 10 bases separated the two germline ends. Here the CDR3 DNA reads TGTGCCAGCAGTTACTCAGGAGAGTCTAACATTCAGTACTTC. Protein: CASSYSGESNIQYF.

Concerning this clone itself: The sample contains more than one DNA sequence encoding this CDR3. This chain uses TRBV5-1 with TRBJ1-5; D unclear. The V and J ends lost 4 bases and 1 base respectively, with 6 bases between them. CDR3 length equals 13 residues. From germline, CDR1 is SGHRS and CDR2 YFSETQ. The chain's CDR3 is CASSPDSNQPQHF. The DNA for the CDR3 is TGCGCCAGCAGCCCCGACAGCAATCAGCCCCAGCATTTT.

The chain uses TRBV5-4 and TRBJ2-2, with TRBD2 identical over 8 bases. Germline V gene data show CDR1 as SGHNT and CDR2 as YYREEE (reference sequence). There are 17 residues in the CDR3. V gave up 4 bases and J gave up 4 bases; unmatched junction bases: 12. The DNA of the CDR3 is TGTGCCAGCAGCCCGGATCCCGGGGGGGCGCGCACCGGGGAGCTGTTTTTT. This gives the protein CASSPDPGGARTGELFF.

This rearrangement joins TRBV5-5 to TRBJ2-7; 7 nucleotides agree with TRBD1. The CDR3 sequence is 16 residues long. The junction had 12 bases not matched to a gene; V was cut back by 3 bases and J by 3 bases. Germline V gives CDR1 SGHKS, CDR2 YYEKEE (reference sequence). CDR3 sequence: CASSWPTGLDSYEQYF. The DNA for the CDR3 is TGTGCCAGCAGCTGGCCGACAGGGTTGGACAGCTACGAGCAGTACTTC.

This chain connects TRBV7-2 to TRBJ2-3, with 7 positions matching TRBD1. J was trimmed by 5 bases and V by 1 base; bases with no gene match: 3. The germline CDR1 and CDR2 sequences are SGHTA and FQGNSA. This CDR3 spans 14 amino acids. CDR3 sequence reads: CASSLVQGEDTQYF. DNA of the CDR3: TGTGCCAGCAGCTTAGTGCAGGGGGAAGATACGCAGTATTTT.